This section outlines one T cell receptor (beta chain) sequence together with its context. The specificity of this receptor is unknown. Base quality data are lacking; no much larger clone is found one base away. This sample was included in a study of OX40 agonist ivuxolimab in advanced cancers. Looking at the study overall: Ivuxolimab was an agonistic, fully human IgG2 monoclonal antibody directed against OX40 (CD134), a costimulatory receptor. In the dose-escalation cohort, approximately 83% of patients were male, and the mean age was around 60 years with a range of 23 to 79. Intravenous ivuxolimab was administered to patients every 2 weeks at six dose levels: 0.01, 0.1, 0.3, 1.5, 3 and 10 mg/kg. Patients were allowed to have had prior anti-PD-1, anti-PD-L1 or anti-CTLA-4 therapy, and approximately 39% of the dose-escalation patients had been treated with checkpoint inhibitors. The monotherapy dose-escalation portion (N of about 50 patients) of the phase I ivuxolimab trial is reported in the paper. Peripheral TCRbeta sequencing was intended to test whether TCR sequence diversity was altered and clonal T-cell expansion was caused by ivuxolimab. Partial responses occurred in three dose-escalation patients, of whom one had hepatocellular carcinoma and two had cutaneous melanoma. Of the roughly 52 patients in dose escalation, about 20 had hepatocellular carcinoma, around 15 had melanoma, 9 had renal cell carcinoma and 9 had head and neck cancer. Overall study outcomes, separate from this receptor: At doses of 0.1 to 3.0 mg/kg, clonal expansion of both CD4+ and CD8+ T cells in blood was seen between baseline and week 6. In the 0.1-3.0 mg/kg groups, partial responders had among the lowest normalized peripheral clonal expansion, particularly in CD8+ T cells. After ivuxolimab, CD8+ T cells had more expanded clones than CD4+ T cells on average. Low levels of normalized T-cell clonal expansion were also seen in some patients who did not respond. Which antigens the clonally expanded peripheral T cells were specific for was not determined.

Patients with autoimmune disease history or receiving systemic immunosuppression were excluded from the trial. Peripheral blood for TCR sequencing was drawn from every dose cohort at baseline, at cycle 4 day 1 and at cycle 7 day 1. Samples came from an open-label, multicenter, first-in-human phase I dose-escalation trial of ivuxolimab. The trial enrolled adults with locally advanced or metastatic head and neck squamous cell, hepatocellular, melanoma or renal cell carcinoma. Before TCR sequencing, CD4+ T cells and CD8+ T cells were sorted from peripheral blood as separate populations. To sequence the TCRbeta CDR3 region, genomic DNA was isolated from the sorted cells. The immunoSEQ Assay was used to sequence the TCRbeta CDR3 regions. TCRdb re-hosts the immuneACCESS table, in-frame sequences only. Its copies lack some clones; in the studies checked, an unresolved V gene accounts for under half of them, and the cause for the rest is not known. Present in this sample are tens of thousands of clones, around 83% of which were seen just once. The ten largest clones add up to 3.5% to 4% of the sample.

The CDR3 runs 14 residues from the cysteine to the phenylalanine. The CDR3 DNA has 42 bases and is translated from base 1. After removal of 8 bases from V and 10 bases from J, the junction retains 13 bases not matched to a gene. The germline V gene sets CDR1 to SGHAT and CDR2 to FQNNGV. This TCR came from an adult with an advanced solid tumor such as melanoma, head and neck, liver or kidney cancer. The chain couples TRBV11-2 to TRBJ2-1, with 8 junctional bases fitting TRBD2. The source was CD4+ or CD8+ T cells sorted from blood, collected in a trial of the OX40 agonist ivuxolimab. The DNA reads TGTGCCAGCGGCGGGGGGTTCTTTAGGGAGGAGCAGTTCTTC. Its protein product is CASGGGFFREEQFF.